The 14 T cell receptor beta chains presented below share a single source sample, sequenced in a study of technical replicates of blood from a handful of donors. Sequencing used immunoSEQ multiplex PCR; TCRdb keeps in-frame clones, though not all of them. The sample lists around 50,000 clones, around 94% seen once, with roughly 0.22% in the top ten. Sequenced input: T cells isolated from PBMCs. These receptors were taken from a human donor in good health.

The chain has TRBV11-3 and TRBJ2-7; 13 bases are shared with TRBD2. Germline values: CDR1 SGHNT, CDR2 YENEEA. V shed 1 base and J 5 bases; nucleotides not matched to a gene: 2. The CDR3 spans 15 residues. CDR3 nucleotides: TGTGCCAGCAGCTTAGGGACTAGCGGGGGAGACGAGCAGTACTTC. Its protein is CASSLGTSGGDEQYF.

V usage is TRBV14 and J usage is TRBJ2-7; 7 nucleotides line up with TRBD1. This CDR3 region has 14 residues. The V gene end was trimmed by 3 bases and the J gene end by 5 bases; junction bases not matched to a gene: 7. Per the germline V gene, CDR1 is SGHDN and CDR2 is FVKESK. CDR3 sequence: CASSHAPDRDEQYF. The DNA for the CDR3 is TGTGCCAGCAGCCACGCCCCCGACAGGGACGAGCAGTACTTC.

The chain carries TRBV6-8 and TRBJ2-1; D remains unclear. Germline CDR1 reads MNHGY; CDR2 reads SAAAGT. V was clipped by 6 bases and J by 7 bases, with 13 bases between them. The CDR3 runs 13 residues. CDR3 loop: CASRPQRVNEQFF. Here the CDR3 DNA reads TGTGCCAGCAGACCTCAACGGGTAAATGAGCAGTTCTTC.

The rearrangement joins TRBV6-6 to TRBJ2-2; D is ambiguous. Looked up from germline, CDR1 is MNHNY and CDR2 is SVGAGI (reference sequence). The CDR3 is 13 amino acids. V dropped 6 bases and J dropped 4 bases, with 9 bases sitting between them. CDR3: CASRAAGTGELFF. DNA of the CDR3: TGTGCCAGCAGGGCCGCTGGCACCGGGGAGCTGTTTTTT.

The chain links TRBV5-5 to TRBJ2-6, with a tentative D call TRBD2 (7 bases). V lost 2 bases, J lost 8 bases, and 11 bases lay in between. The CDR3 runs to 14 residues. From germline, CDR1 is SGHKS and CDR2 YYEKEE (reference sequence). CDR3 coding DNA: TGTGCCAGCAGCTTAGGGGGGGCACCCAACGTCCTGACTTTC. This translates into CASSLGGAPNVLTF. The variable domain in full, completed from reference TRBV5-5 and TRBJ2-6, reads DAGVTQSPTHLIKTRGQQVTLRCSPISGHKSVSWYQQVLGQGPQFIFQYYEKEERGRGNFPDRFSARQFPNYSSELNVNALLLGDSALYLCASSLGGAPNVLTFGAGSRLTVL.

This chain links TRBV13 with TRBJ2-7; TRBD1 is a possible D gene (5 bases). The germline V gene has CDR1 PRHDT and CDR2 FYEKMQ (reference sequence). Trimming removed 0 bases from V and 7 bases from J, with 10 bases in between. The CDR3 spans 13 residues. This chain's CDR3 is CASSLGDKLEQYF. The DNA of the CDR3 is TGTGCCAGCAGCTTAGGGGACAAGCTAGAGCAGTACTTC.

This chain links TRBV5-1 with TRBJ2-1; 12 nucleotides agree with TRBD2. Germline CDR1 reads SGHRS; CDR2 reads YFSETQ. The ends lost 3 bases at V and 9 bases at J; junction bases unmatched: 19. The CDR3 covers 19 residues. The CDR3 sequence is CASSSQAGGTSGRISEQFF. The CDR3, as DNA: TGCGCCAGCAGCTCCCAGGCGGGGGGAACTAGCGGGAGGATTAGTGAGCAGTTCTTC.

The chain joins TRBV6-5 to TRBJ1-2; 10 bases agree with TRBD1. V lost 4 bases, J lost 7 bases, and 9 bases stayed unmatched. This CDR3 is built from 15 residues. Per germline, CDR1 MNHEY and CDR2 SVGAGI. The CDR3 coding sequence is TGTGCCAGCAGTTCCGCGGGACAGGGGTTTACTGGCTACACCTTC. Its translation: CASSSAGQGFTGYTF.

This clone came up once. This chain links TRBV5-1 with TRBJ2-7, with D tentatively TRBD2 (5 bases). The CDR3 is made up of 16 amino acids. V was pared by 0 bases and J by 3 bases, with 16 bases between. CDR1 and CDR2 (germline): SGHRS, YFSETQ. CDR3 residues: CASSLVSQGGGYEQYF. The CDR3, as DNA: TGCGCCAGCAGCTTGGTTTCCCAAGGAGGCGGCTACGAGCAGTACTTC.

The gene calls are TRBV5-5 and TRBJ2-7; D may be TRBD2 (7 bases). The CDR3 is 16 amino acids. Per the germline V gene, CDR1 is SGHKS and CDR2 is YYEKEE (reference sequence). Trimming shortened V by 1 base and J by 8 bases, and 22 bases separated the two germline ends. Here the CDR3 reads CASSLRVLGGGTKQYF. CDR3 in DNA: TGTGCCAGCAGCTTGAGGGTACTGGGAGGGGGTACGAAGCAGTACTTC.

The chain employs TRBV15 and TRBJ2-1; 8 bases are shared with TRBD1. CDR3 length equals 16 residues. Germline values: CDR1 LNHNV, CDR2 YYDKDF (reference sequence). The ends lost 5 bases at V and 2 bases at J; junction bases unmatched: 8. CDR3 protein: CATSVLPGGPYNEQFF. DNA of the CDR3: TGTGCCACCAGCGTCCTACCAGGGGGCCCCTACAATGAGCAGTTCTTC.

In its sample, this clone was seen once. This chain joins TRBV9 and TRBJ2-3; 9 bases are shared with TRBD2. The CDR3 extends over 14 amino acids. V dropped 0 bases and J dropped 8; count of bases not matched to a gene: 4. The germline gives CDR1 SGDLS, CDR2 YYNGEE. The CDR3 protein is CASSVAGSGGTQYF. Written as DNA, the CDR3 is TGTGCCAGCAGCGTAGCGGGTAGCGGGGGTACGCAGTATTTT.

The chain links TRBV11-1 to TRBJ2-1, with 13 bases fitting TRBD2. Trimming removed 5 bases from V and 3 bases from J; junction bases left unmatched: 4. Germline V gives CDR1 SGHAT, CDR2 FQDESV (reference sequence). The CDR3 sequence is 16 residues long. The CDR3 sequence is CASSLGTSGNYNEQFF. CDR3 nucleotides: TGTGCCAGCAGCCTCGGGACTAGCGGGAACTACAATGAGCAGTTCTTC.

The genes are TRBV6-5 and TRBJ1-4; D is unclear. The germline gives CDR1 MNHEY, CDR2 SVGAGI. The CDR3 loop spans 15 amino acids. Trimming stripped 0 bases from V and 4 bases from J, with 9 bases between. The CDR3 bases are TGTGCCAGCAGTTACTCAGGACTCGGTAATGAAAAACTGTTTTTT. Translated, it gives CASSYSGLGNEKLFF.